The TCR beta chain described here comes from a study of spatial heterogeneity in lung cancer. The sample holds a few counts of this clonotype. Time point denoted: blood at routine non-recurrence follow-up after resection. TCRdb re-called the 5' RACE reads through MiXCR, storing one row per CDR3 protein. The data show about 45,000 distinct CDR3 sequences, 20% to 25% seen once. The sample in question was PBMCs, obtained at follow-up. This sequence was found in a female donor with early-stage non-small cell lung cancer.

CDR3 loop: CASSPRGVLETQYF. Written as DNA, the CDR3 is TGTGCCAGCAGCCCACGTGGGGTTTTAGAGACCCAGTACTTC. The rearrangement links TRBV27 to TRBJ2-5, with unresolved D. Germline assignment: CDR1 MNHEY and CDR2 SMNVEV (reference sequence). This CDR3 spans 14 amino acids. Trimming pared 6 bases from V and 4 bases from J, leaving 15 bases between.